The 30 T cell receptor beta chains listed next were all sequenced from one sample in a study of cytomegalovirus exposure and HLA in healthy donors. PCR primers comprised 60 Vbeta and 13 Jbeta primers. Measured with immunoSEQ multiplex PCR; TCRdb has only the in-frame clones, and not every one. Recorded for this sample: fewer than 100,000 clones. Input material: PBMCs. The receptor set was obtained from a woman aged 60-70 years in good health and CMV-seronegative.

The chain recombines TRBV5-8 with TRBJ1-2; D is uncertain. Deletions cut 0 bases from V and 3 bases from J, with 6 bases between. From germline, CDR1 is SGHTS and CDR2 YDEGEE. The CDR3 sequence is 13 residues long. The CDR3 protein is CASSLDGDYGYTF. CDR3 nucleotide sequence: TGTGCCAGCAGCTTGGATGGAGACTATGGCTACACCTTC.

The chain couples TRBV6-1 to TRBJ2-7; 8 nucleotides line up with TRBD2. Germline lookup yields CDR1 MNHNS and CDR2 SASEGT. This CDR3 region has 15 residues. Trimming removed 2 bases from V and 6 bases from J; junction bases left unmatched: 9. This CDR3 is CASSEPGGALGEQYF. The CDR3 DNA is TGTGCCAGCAGTGAACCGGGAGGGGCCCTCGGCGAGCAGTACTTC.

The rearrangement uses TRBV10-2 and TRBJ2-7; 10 nucleotides line up with TRBD1. V lost 8 bases to trimming and J lost 5 bases; unmatched junction nucleotides: 9. There are 14 residues in the CDR3. Germline V lookup: CDR1 WSHSY, CDR2 SAAADI. The CDR3 is CASQGDRGSDEQYF. The CDR3 coding sequence is TGCGCCAGCCAGGGGGACAGGGGTAGCGACGAGCAGTACTTC.

The chain couples TRBV30 to TRBJ1-4; 7 positions match TRBD1. Germline assignment: CDR1 GTSNPN and CDR2 SVGIG (reference sequence). V lost 1 base to trimming and J lost 7 bases; unmatched junction nucleotides: 6. This CDR3 comprises 14 residues. CDR3 residues: CAWSERTGLEKLFF. The CDR3 DNA is TGTGCCTGGAGTGAACGGACAGGACTTGAAAAACTGTTTTTT.

The chain couples TRBV13 to TRBJ2-5; 12 bases map to TRBD1. CDR1 is PRHDT and CDR2 is FYEKMQ in the germline V gene (reference sequence). With V trimmed by 5 bases and J by 5 bases, 12 bases remained unmatched. This CDR3 region has 17 residues. The CDR3 here is CASSLWDRGPSYETQYF. The CDR3 DNA reads as TGTGCCAGCAGCCTTTGGGACAGGGGGCCGAGTTATGAGACCCAGTACTTC.

The chain couples TRBV5-1 to TRBJ1-4; 9 bases align to TRBD1. V lost 7 bases, J lost 3 bases, and 4 bases stayed unmatched. The CDR3 runs 14 residues. The germline V gene has CDR1 SGHRS and CDR2 YFSETQ. CDR3: CASGRDRANEKLFF. The CDR3 DNA follows: TGCGCCAGCGGACGGGACAGGGCTAATGAAAAACTGTTTTTT.

The V gene is TRBV6-5, the J gene TRBJ1-5; TRBD1 is a possible D gene (5 bases). Germline loops: CDR1 MNHEY, CDR2 SVGAGI. CDR3 length: 15 residues. Trimming left V 2 bases short and J 4 bases short, with 12 bases between. The CDR3 nucleotides are TGTGCCAGCAGTTACGGGCAGGGAGGTAATCAGCCCCAGCATTTT. Its protein product is CASSYGQGGNQPQHF.

This chain joins TRBV13 and TRBJ2-5, with TRBD2 as a possible D gene (7 bases). The CDR3 length is 16 residues. Looked up from germline, CDR1 is PRHDT and CDR2 is FYEKMQ (reference sequence). The ends were cut back, 4 bases at V and 5 bases at J, with 20 bases in the middle. The CDR3 reads CASSSAGWGRGETQYF. The CDR3 bases are TGTGCCAGCAGCTCTGCAGGTTGGGGGCGGGGGGAGACCCAGTACTTC.

Remarks on this clone: Other DNA variants within this sample encode the same CDR3. The chain links TRBV2 to TRBJ2-5; 8 positions match TRBD2. This CDR3 is 13 amino acids long. Per germline, CDR1 SNHLY and CDR2 FYNNEI. CDR3 nucleotides: TGTGCTACCGGGAGGGAAGGAGGAGAGACCCAGTACTTC. Its translation is CATGREGGETQYF. The variable domain in full, with the rest retrieved from reference TRBV2 and TRBJ2-5, is EPEVTQTPSHQVTQMGQEVILRCVPISNHLYFYWYRQILGQKVEFLVSFYNNEISEKSEIFDDQFSVERPDGSNFTLKIRSTKLEDSAMYFCATGREGGETQYFGPGTRLLVL.

V usage is TRBV5-1 and J usage is TRBJ1-2; D is possibly TRBD1 (5 bases). This CDR3 comprises 13 residues. V lost 0 bases and J lost 4, with 7 bases in between. Germline assignment: CDR1 SGHRS and CDR2 YFSETQ. The CDR3 sequence is CASSLGQLYGYTF. The CDR3 coding sequence is TGCGCCAGCAGCTTGGGACAGCTCTATGGCTACACCTTC.

The V call is TRBV19, the J call TRBJ2-1; D is perhaps TRBD2 (5 bases). This CDR3 is 13 amino acids long. The V gene lost 6 bases and the J gene lost 9 bases, with 15 bases spanning the gap. Per germline, CDR1 LNHDA and CDR2 SQIVND (reference sequence). CDR3 in DNA: TGTGCCAGTAGCCGAGCGGACGGCGGTGAGCAGTTCTTC. Its protein product is CASSRADGGEQFF.

The V gene is TRBV29-1, the J gene TRBJ2-1; TRBD2 matches 11 bases. Germline V gene data show CDR1 as SQVTM and CDR2 as ANQGSEA. This CDR3 has 13 residues. In DNA, the CDR3 is TGCGCGTACGATCCGGGACTAGCGGTTGAGCAGTTCTTC. It translates to CAYDPGLAVEQFF.

The rearrangement links TRBV7-8 to TRBJ2-1, with D unclear. Trimming took 5 bases from V and 4 from J, leaving 12 bases between them. From germline, CDR1 is SGHVS and CDR2 FQNEAQ. This CDR3 contains 14 residues. The CDR3 nucleotides read TGTGCCAGCAGCGAGACAATCAGTTACAATGAGCAGTTCTTC. As protein: CASSETISYNEQFF.

The chain links TRBV5-1 to TRBJ2-7, with 12 bases fitting TRBD2. Trimming at V came to 4 bases and at J to 3 bases, leaving 8 bases not matched to a gene. The CDR3 length is 16 residues. Per the germline V gene, CDR1 is SGHRS and CDR2 is YFSETQ. The CDR3 DNA is TGCGCCAGCAGCGCCAAGGGACTAGCGGGCGACTACGAGCAGTACTTC. Its translation: CASSAKGLAGDYEQYF.

This chain connects TRBV5-1 to TRBJ1-2; a weak D match, TRBD1 (5 bases). The V end was cut by 5 bases, the J end by 5 bases, with 22 bases between. Per the germline V gene, CDR1 is SGHRS and CDR2 is YFSETQ. The CDR3 totals 16 residues. CDR3: CASSSNGYDRGYGYTF. CDR3 DNA sequence: TGCGCCAGCAGTTCCAACGGGTACGACAGAGGATATGGCTACACCTTC.

V usage is TRBV28 and J usage is TRBJ1-2; 11 bases line up with TRBD1. Per the germline V gene, CDR1 is MDHEN and CDR2 is SYDVKM. The ends lost 6 bases at V and 7 bases at J; junction bases unmatched: 7. The CDR3 runs 14 residues. In DNA form, the CDR3 reads TGTGCCAGCAGAGGGACAGGGGGGGCACTTGGCTACACCTTC. Its translation is CASRGTGGALGYTF.

The chain combines TRBV4-2 with TRBJ2-3, with D perhaps matching TRBD2 (6 bases). V lost 1 base and J 3 bases, leaving 11 bases between the germline ends. Germline V CDR1 and CDR2: LGHNA, YNFKEQ. The CDR3 is 15 amino acids. The CDR3 sequence is CASSQAREVTDTQYF. The CDR3 DNA follows: TGTGCCAGCAGCCAAGCGCGGGAAGTGACAGATACGCAGTATTTT.

The chain combines TRBV18 with TRBJ2-7, with D possibly TRBD1 on 6 matching bases. The germline gives CDR1 KGHSH, CDR2 LQKENI. This CDR3 comprises 14 residues. V was pared by 3 bases and J by 0 bases, with 9 bases between. CDR3 sequence: CASSPATGSYEQYF. In nucleotides, the CDR3 is TGTGCCAGCTCACCGGCGACAGGCTCCTACGAGCAGTACTTC.

The chain links TRBV18 to TRBJ2-1; 7 nucleotides agree with TRBD1. Germline assignment: CDR1 KGHSH and CDR2 LQKENI. J lost 2 bases, V lost 3 bases, and 4 bases had no gene match. The CDR3 consists of 15 residues. CDR3 region: CASSPSGQTYNEQFF. The DNA of the CDR3 is TGTGCCAGCTCACCGTCGGGACAGACCTACAATGAGCAGTTCTTC. Looking up the rest from reference TRBV18 and TRBJ2-1 gives the full variable domain: NAGVMQNPRHLVRRRGQEARLRCSPMKGHSHVYWYRQLPEEGLKFMVYLQKENIIDESGMPKERFSAEFPKEGPSILRIQQVVRGDSAAYFCASSPSGQTYNEQFFGPGTRLTVL.

This sequence joins TRBV2 and TRBJ2-4, with TRBD2 as a possible D gene (6 bases). Germline CDR1 reads SNHLY; CDR2 reads FYNNEI. Trimming pared 6 bases from V and 1 base from J, leaving 25 bases between. The CDR3 is 19 residues long. The CDR3 loop reads CASSPGRHPIILAKNIQYF. CDR3 DNA: TGTGCCAGCAGCCCAGGGAGGCATCCTATTATTTTGGCCAAAAACATTCAGTACTTC.

V and J are TRBV6-1 and TRBJ1-5; D is perhaps TRBD1 (5 bases). The CDR3 is 15 amino acids. The germline gives CDR1 MNHNS, CDR2 SASEGT. Between the trimmed V and J ends, which lost 6 bases and 6 bases, there was a span of 18 bases. For the CDR3, the DNA is TGTGCCAGCAGCCGGGGCGGGGATTCAGGTCAGCCCCAGCATTTT. Residues: CASSRGGDSGQPQHF.

The chain has TRBV30 and TRBJ1-1, with D perhaps TRBD1 (5 bases). V shed 0 bases and J shed 5 bases, with 13 bases lying between them. This CDR3 has 14 residues. Germline V gives CDR1 GTSNPN, CDR2 SVGIG (reference sequence). The CDR3 is CAWSVTGGETEAFF. The DNA for the CDR3 is TGTGCCTGGAGTGTTACCGGGGGAGAGACTGAAGCTTTCTTT. Filled out from reference TRBV30 and TRBJ1-1, the complete variable domain reads SQTIHQWPATLVQPVGSPLSLECTVEGTSNPNLYWYRQAAGRGLQLLFYSVGIGQISSEVPQNLSASRPQDRQFILSSKKLLLSDSGFYLCAWSVTGGETEAFFGQGTRLTVV.

The rearrangement joins TRBV5-1 to TRBJ2-1; D uncertain. V was clipped by 1 base and J by 1 base, with 6 bases between them. CDR3 length: 14 amino acids. Per the germline V gene, CDR1 is SGHRS and CDR2 is YFSETQ. In DNA form, the CDR3 reads TGCGCCAGCAGCTTGAGCCAATCCTACAATGAGCAGTTCTTC. Its protein is CASSLSQSYNEQFF.

V is TRBV11-3 and J is TRBJ2-1; possible D gene TRBD2, 6 bases. This CDR3 comprises 16 residues. Looked up from germline, CDR1 is SGHNT and CDR2 is YENEEA. Trimming took 1 base from V and 1 from J, leaving 11 bases between them. The CDR3 region has the DNA TGTGCCAGCAGCTTAGGTGAGCGGGCTTCCTACAATGAGCAGTTCTTC. Translated: CASSLGERASYNEQFF.

Here the CDR3 DNA reads TGTGCCACCAGCAGACTTACAGGGGGCGCAGATGGCTACACCTTC. This codes for CATSRLTGGADGYTF. The rearrangement uses TRBV15 and TRBJ1-2; 9 nucleotides agree with TRBD1. The J segment lost 6 bases and the V segment lost 2 bases, leaving 7 bases of the junction unmatched. The CDR3 extends over 15 amino acids. From germline, CDR1 is LNHNV and CDR2 YYDKDF (reference sequence).

The rearrangement links TRBV7-8 to TRBJ2-4; D unresolved. Germline CDR1 and CDR2: SGHVS and FQNEAQ. Between the trimmed V and J ends, which lost 0 bases and 3 bases, there was a span of 6 bases. The CDR3 spans 14 residues. The chain's CDR3 is CASSLAQDKNIQYF. CDR3 DNA sequence: TGTGCCAGCAGCTTAGCGCAGGACAAAAACATTCAGTACTTC.

The chain couples TRBV7-2 to TRBJ1-1; tentative D call: TRBD1 (5 bases). This CDR3 is 15 amino acids long. V lost 2 bases, J lost 3 bases, and 13 bases lay in between. Germline CDR1 reads SGHTA; CDR2 reads FQGNSA. CDR3: CASSLTGGDYTEAFF. The CDR3 DNA sequence: TGTGCCAGCAGCTTAACGGGGGGGGATTACACTGAAGCTTTCTTT.

The chain joins TRBV28 to TRBJ1-5; no clear D. V lost 8 bases to trimming and J lost 3 bases, with 14 bases between them. CDR1 and CDR2 (germline): MDHEN, SYDVKM. CDR3 length: 14 amino acids. The CDR3 sequence is CASVSSGTNQPQHF. Written as DNA, the CDR3 is TGTGCCAGCGTCTCGTCCGGTACCAATCAGCCCCAGCATTTT.

The chain has TRBV7-3 and TRBJ2-2; 8 bases match TRBD2. The ends lost 4 bases at V and 7 bases at J; junction bases unmatched: 8. The germline CDR1 and CDR2 sequences are SGHTA and FQGTGA. The CDR3 loop spans 15 amino acids. CDR3 DNA: TGTGCCAGCAGCTCATTTGCGGGAGGTATCGGGGAGCTGTTTTTT. As protein: CASSSFAGGIGELFF.

The rearrangement links TRBV29-1 to TRBJ2-4; TRBD2 matches 10 bases. Trimming removed 8 bases from V and 0 bases from J; junction bases left unmatched: 22. CDR3 length: 20 amino acids. Germline V gene lookup returns CDR1 SQVTM and CDR2 ANQGSEA. The CDR3 sequence is CSPGGSGRPSKVLAKNIQYF. The CDR3 region has the DNA TGCAGCCCGGGAGGTAGCGGGAGGCCTTCGAAGGTCTTAGCCAAAAACATTCAGTACTTC.